These T cell receptor beta chains were read from a single sample in a study of Ad26.COV2.S vaccination and SARS-CoV-2 variants. Repertoires were generated with immunoSEQ multiplex PCR, while TCRdb's copy carries only in-frame clones and drops some. The sample lists some 290,000 clones; around four fifths were seen once. The sequencing used peripheral blood, collected in a trial of Ad26.COV2.S vaccine versus placebo. Source of these receptors: a person between 18 and 65 years old who received the Ad26.COV2.S COVID-19 vaccine or a placebo. Both conserved end residues are trimmed from each CDR3.

J,V,CDR3
TRBJ2-5,TRBV3-1/TRBV3-2,ASSPHRTGLETQY
TRBJ1-1,TRBV9,ASSVGRIMGTEAF
TRBJ1-2,TRBV27,ASTSLKHGSNYGYT
TRBJ1-1,TRBV7-6,ASSLAVRGRAEAF
TRBJ2-7,TRBV7-3,ASSLTFGYEQY
TRBJ2-2,TRBV24-1,ATSGRGTGELF
TRBJ2-7,TRBV6-5,ASRTTALAMWY
TRBJ1-2,TRBV5-5,ASSLAQGGYYGYT
TRBJ1-2,TRBV12-3/TRBV12-4,ASSLEINYGYT
TRBJ2-3,TRBV5-1,ASSTTGLSADTQY
TRBJ1-1,TRBV6-5,ASSTMNTEAF
TRBJ1-6,TRBV5-3,ARKGRKDNSPLH
TRBJ2-7,TRBV6-5,ATKTDYYEQY
TRBJ1-1,TRBV7-2,ASSSDRTIGAF
TRBJ1-2,TRBV15,ATSRAPGGRYGYT
TRBJ2-1,TRBV6-1,ASSETSGVYNEQF
TRBJ1-2,TRBV7-2,ASSLPGMIYGYT
TRBJ2-1,TRBV10-1,ASRGAIVGEGF
TRBJ2-7,TRBV6-6,ASRRGGESYEQY
TRBJ1-4,TRBV2,ASSGTGVKLF
TRBJ1-2,TRBV27,ASSLYGEGHGYT
TRBJ1-4,TRBV28,ASSLSGLNEKLF
TRBJ2-5,TRBV5-1,ASSLGQSGETQY
TRBJ2-1,TRBV9,ASSVDHSGGANEQF
TRBJ2-2,TRBV5-1,ASSHGGSRTGELF
TRBJ1-1,TRBV27,ASNKRGNTEAF
TRBJ2-6,TRBV5-1,ASSPDRGRVFGANVLT
TRBJ1-2,TRBV6-1,ASSDGGEVGGYT
TRBJ2-5,TRBV2,ASTRETNRGRETQY
TRBJ2-7,TRBV6-5,ASCFSAGKKDYEQY
TRBJ2-7,TRBV11-2,ASSFLGQNYEQY
TRBJ2-7,TRBV5-1,ASSGTGGSYEQY
TRBJ2-1,TRBV28,ASSLGTGISSYNEQF
TRBJ2-2,TRBV7-9,ASSLAIGTGELF
TRBJ2-7,TRBV27,ASSLRGGIPYEQY
TRBJ1-2,TRBV28,ASSSPRGTGGDYGYT
TRBJ1-1,TRBV6-5,ASLEGQGVTEAF
TRBJ2-7,TRBV5-5,ASSPTWEASSYEQY
TRBJ2-7,TRBV5-4,ASSLRGSYEQY
TRBJ1-2,TRBV6-5,ASRAQGAHGYT